What follows are 22 T cell receptor beta chains derived from one specimen sequenced in a study of blood T cell repertoires in COVID-19. Using immunoSEQ multiplex PCR, the repertoire was profiled, and TCRdb retains in-frame clones only, with some absent. The sample carries 350,000 to 450,000 clones, 70% to 90% recorded once. Sequencing was done on a sample of peripheral blood. The source of these receptors is a man aged 35-49 years with acute or convalescent COVID-19.

This chain connects TRBV5-8 to TRBJ2-7, with TRBD1 identical over 7 bases. Germline CDR1 is SGHTS and CDR2 is YDEGEE. After removal of 0 bases from V and 2 bases from J, the junction contained 5 bases not matched to a gene. This CDR3 contains 15 residues. Here the CDR3 reads CASSLVLGTAYEQYF. The DNA of the CDR3 is TGTGCCAGCAGCTTGGTTTTAGGGACAGCCTACGAGCAGTACTTC.

The chain has TRBV15 and TRBJ2-1; 13 nucleotides align to TRBD2. The trim removed 3 bases at V and 7 bases at J, leaving 12 bases unmatched. Germline V gene data show CDR1 as LNHNV and CDR2 as YYDKDF (reference sequence). The CDR3 runs 18 residues. CDR3 nucleotide sequence: TGTGCCACCAGCAGCACTAGCGGGAGGGCCAGGTTAAGGAATGAGCAGTTCTTC. This translates into CATSSTSGRARLRNEQFF.

V gene TRBV11-1 combines with J gene TRBJ2-5; TRBD2 matches at 11 bases. CDR3 length equals 16 residues. The V gene end was trimmed by 3 bases and the J gene end by 5 bases; junction bases not matched to a gene: 8. Germline V gene sequence: CDR1 SGHAT, CDR2 FQDESV (reference sequence). CDR3 loop: CASSLHSGGASETQYF. The CDR3 coding sequence is TGTGCCAGCAGCTTGCATAGCGGGGGGGCGTCCGAGACCCAGTACTTC.

V and J are TRBV6-6 and TRBJ1-6; tentative D call: TRBD1 (5 bases). CDR3 length: 16 residues. Trimming pared 4 bases from V and 3 bases from J, leaving 13 bases between. Germline V gives CDR1 MNHNY, CDR2 SVGAGI (reference sequence). CDR3 coding DNA: TGTGCCAGCAGTTTGAGACAGAGATACTATAATTCACCCCTCCACTTT. It translates to CASSLRQRYYNSPLHF.

J is TRBJ1-2 and V is TRBV7-2, with 8 bases lining up with TRBD1. CDR3 length: 13 amino acids. CDR1 and CDR2 (germline): SGHTA, FQGNSA. The trim removed 5 bases at V and 4 bases at J, leaving 3 bases unmatched. The CDR3 reads CASSGGTGYGYTF. In nucleotides, the CDR3 is TGTGCCAGCAGCGGAGGGACAGGCTATGGCTACACCTTC.

The J gene is TRBJ1-2, the V gene TRBV30, with D possibly matching TRBD1 (5 bases). The CDR3 is 13 amino acids. Germline CDR1 and CDR2: GTSNPN and SVGIG (reference sequence). The ends were cut back, 0 bases at V and 6 bases at J, with 11 bases in the middle. Here the CDR3 DNA reads TGTGCCTGGAGTGTAAGCCAGGGAAATGGCTACACCTTC. It translates to CAWSVSQGNGYTF.

The J gene is TRBJ1-6, the V gene TRBV7-9; 9 nucleotides agree with TRBD1. Germline-derived CDR1 and CDR2 are SEHNR and FQNEAQ (reference sequence). The CDR3 is made up of 17 amino acids. The V and J ends lost 4 bases and 8 bases, in that order; junction bases with no gene match: 12. Here the CDR3 DNA reads TGTGCCAGCAGCTCCGGACAGGGGAGAAATAGGGATTCACCCCTCCACTTT. As protein: CASSSGQGRNRDSPLHF.

This CDR3 reads CASSHGQGARQPQHF. CDR3 coding DNA: TGTGCCAGCAGCCATGGACAGGGGGCGAGGCAGCCCCAGCATTTT. This chain joins TRBV4-2 and TRBJ1-5, with 11 positions matching TRBD1. The CDR3 sequence is 15 residues long. In germline, CDR1 is LGHNA, CDR2 YNFKEQ. V shed 3 bases, J shed 7 bases, and the junction held 5 bases outside the gene matches.

This rearrangement joins TRBV4-2 to TRBJ1-2; 9 nucleotides align to TRBD1. V dropped 4 bases and J dropped 7; count of bases not matched to a gene: 10. Germline V gene data show CDR1 as LGHNA and CDR2 as YNFKEQ. This CDR3 is 15 amino acids long. The CDR3 bases are TGTGCCAGCAGCCTTGACAGGGGGGCGCGTGCTGGCTACACCTTC. The encoded protein is CASSLDRGARAGYTF.

J is TRBJ1-1 and V is TRBV11-3; 7 bases are shared with TRBD1. CDR1 and CDR2 from the germline V gene are SGHNT and YENEEA. CDR3 length: 15 residues. With 4 bases clipped from V and 1 base from J, the junction kept 6 bases outside the gene matches. CDR3 DNA sequence: TGTGCCAGCAGCTCATCACGGACAGGGAACACTGAAGCTTTCTTT. This translates into CASSSSRTGNTEAFF.

V and J are TRBV19 and TRBJ2-7; the match to TRBD1 covers 8 bases. The V and J ends lost 4 bases and 5 bases, in that order; junction bases with no gene match: 4. CDR3 size: 13 residues. Germline V gene lookup returns CDR1 LNHDA and CDR2 SQIVND (reference sequence). The CDR3 region has the DNA TGTGCCAGTAGTACAGGGGGCTGGGACGAGCAGTACTTC. This sequence encodes CASSTGGWDEQYF.

The chain employs TRBV6-5 and TRBJ2-1; 9 nucleotides agree with TRBD2. Trimming removed 6 bases from V and 8 bases from J; junction bases left unmatched: 11. The CDR3 consists of 15 residues. Germline V gives CDR1 MNHEY, CDR2 SVGAGI. The DNA for the CDR3 is TGTGCCAGCAGGCCCTTGGCGGGAGGGCCTTATGAGCAGTTCTTC. Encoded protein: CASRPLAGGPYEQFF.

The CDR3 loop reads CASSYGEGYYGYTF. For the CDR3, the DNA is TGTGCCAGCAGTTACGGGGAGGGGTACTATGGCTACACCTTC. The chain links TRBV6-5 to TRBJ1-2; D might be TRBD1 (5 bases). Germline V gene sequence: CDR1 MNHEY, CDR2 SVGAGI. The CDR3 totals 14 residues. With 2 bases removed from V and 3 bases from J, the gap between germline ends came to 10 bases.

This chain links TRBV5-6 with TRBJ2-3; 9 bases agree with TRBD2. The V gene end was trimmed by 1 base and the J gene end by 3 bases; junction bases not matched to a gene: 9. The germline gives CDR1 SGHDT, CDR2 YYEEEE. The CDR3 runs 17 residues. This CDR3 reads CASSLMGAGGGTDTQYF. The CDR3 coding sequence is TGTGCCAGCAGCTTGATGGGAGCGGGAGGAGGTACAGATACGCAGTATTTT.

V gene TRBV7-2 combines with J gene TRBJ2-3, with 7 bases identical to TRBD2. Germline V gene lookup returns CDR1 SGHTA and CDR2 FQGNSA. The CDR3 spans 15 residues. J lost 8 bases, V lost 1 base, and 9 bases had no gene match. In DNA, the CDR3 is TGTGCCAGCAGCTTAGGGATTAGCGGGTCCATTACGCAGTATTTT. It specifies CASSLGISGSITQYF.

The DNA for the CDR3 is TGTGCCAGCAGTCCAACAGGGTTGGGAGAGACCCAGTACTTC. This gives the protein CASSPTGLGETQYF. The chain carries TRBV6-6 and TRBJ2-5, with TRBD1 as a possible D gene (6 bases). This CDR3 region has 14 residues. Trimming removed 5 bases from V and 4 bases from J, with 14 bases in between. The germline V gene has CDR1 MNHNY and CDR2 SVGAGI (reference sequence).

The V gene is TRBV6-5, the J gene TRBJ2-1, with 8 nucleotides matching TRBD2. V lost 6 bases and J lost 9; bases outside the gene matches: 13. From germline, CDR1 is MNHEY and CDR2 SVGAGI. The length of the CDR3 is 15 residues. The CDR3 DNA reads as TGTGCCAGCAGCCGACGGACTAGCCAGGGTGCTGAGCAGTTCTTC. Residues: CASSRRTSQGAEQFF.

This clone was recorded only once. The chain has TRBV7-9 and TRBJ1-2; D is unclear. Looked up from germline, CDR1 is SEHNR and CDR2 is FQNEAQ (reference sequence). This CDR3 region has 13 residues. V was clipped by 5 bases and J by 3 bases, with 10 bases between them. The CDR3 nucleotides read TGTGCCAGCAGCCCACCTAACCACTATGGCTACACCTTC. This translates into CASSPPNHYGYTF.

CDR3 sequence (DNA): TGTGCCATCAGTGAACAGGCGAACACCGGGGAGCTGTTTTTT. It yields the protein CAISEQANTGELFF. The rearrangement links TRBV10-3 to TRBJ2-2; D is possibly TRBD1 (5 bases). The germline V gene encodes CDR1 ENHRY and CDR2 SYGVKD. The CDR3 consists of 14 residues. The ends were cut back, 3 bases at V and 0 bases at J, with 5 bases in the middle.

The chain recombines TRBV27 with TRBJ2-6; TRBD2 is a possible D gene (5 bases). The CDR3 extends over 16 amino acids. Trimming removed 4 bases at V and 6 bases at J, with 16 bases between. Germline-derived CDR1 and CDR2 are MNHEY and SMNVEV (reference sequence). The chain's CDR3 is CASSSATWGVANVLTF. DNA for the CDR3: TGTGCCAGCAGTTCCGCGACTTGGGGAGTGGCCAACGTCCTGACTTTC.

Notes on this clone: Other DNA sequences in this sample translate to the same CDR3. J is TRBJ1-2 and V is TRBV9; 7 nucleotides line up with TRBD1. The CDR3 has 14 amino acids. The germline V gene has CDR1 SGDLS and CDR2 YYNGEE. The V and J ends lost 3 bases and 2 bases, in that order; junction bases with no gene match: 4. CDR3 nucleotide sequence: TGTGCCAGCAGCGCTGGGACAGCCAACTATGGCTACACCTTC. Amino acid sequence: CASSAGTANYGYTF. The full variable domain, its missing parts supplied by reference TRBV9 and TRBJ1-2, is DSGVTQTPKHLITATGQRVTLRCSPRSGDLSVYWYQQSLDQGLQFLIQYYNGEERAKGNILERFSAQQFPDLHSELNLSSLELGDSALYFCASSAGTANYGYTFGSGTRLTVV.

This chain connects TRBV19 to TRBJ2-1; 11 nucleotides match TRBD2. CDR1 is LNHDA and CDR2 is SQIVND in the germline V gene (reference sequence). Unmatched junction bases numbered 2, after V lost 5 bases and J lost 2 bases. The CDR3 is 15 residues long. CDR3: CASSLAGGPYNEQFF. The CDR3 DNA follows: TGTGCCAGTAGTTTAGCGGGAGGGCCCTACAATGAGCAGTTCTTC.